The clone carrying this T cell receptor beta chain was seen more than once but under ten times. Time point given: persistent/refractory GD, antithyroid drugs over 5 years with positive TRAb. Preparation of the TCR library used RNA extracted from PBMCs. The data originate from a study of regulatory T cells in long-lasting Graves disease. The ends were cut back, 0 bases at V and 3 bases at J, with 9 bases in the middle. CDR1 and CDR2 from the germline V gene are SGHTA and FQGNSA. The CDR3 runs 16 residues. Construction of TCR beta libraries relied on iRepertoire HTBI primers and on Arm-PCR targeting CDR3 regions. TCRdb independently ran MiXCR on the multiplex PCR reads; one entry per CDR3 protein. The sample has about 660,000 distinct CDR3 sequences, about 30% seen once.

The TCR comes from a female donor with Graves disease. The specimen was peripheral blood mononuclear cells (PBMCs), collected when the disease was refractory, from a patient treated with antithyroid drugs. This chain links TRBV7-2 with TRBJ2-6; the D is unclear. The DNA for the CDR3 is TGTGCCAGCAGCTTAGCTAGGGCGAGTGGGGCCAACGTCCTGACTTTC. Its protein product is CASSLARASGANVLTF.